This T cell receptor (beta chain) came from a study of response to subunit inactivated influenza vaccine. Study-level findings and limits: The study's authors posited that every seasonal influenza vaccination enlists few new T cells.

On this clonotype: Its antigen is undetermined.

TCRdb used MiXCR to reprocess the RT-PCR reads, holding one entry per CDR3 protein. The table lists about 520,000 distinct CDR3 sequences, approximately 24% of them singletons. Germline V gives CDR1 KGHSH, CDR2 LQKENI. V gave up 0 bases and J gave up 2 bases; unmatched junction bases: 3. The CDR3 runs to 16 residues. The rearrangement links TRBV18 to TRBJ2-5; TRBD2 matches 10 bases. The specimen was CD4+ T cells sorted from PBMCs, collected 4 to 6 days after vaccination. The source of this sequence is a man aged 45 to 65 who received an inactivated influenza vaccine. CDR3 nucleotides: TGTGCCAGCTCACCACCGAGCGGGGGGGCACAAGAGACCCAGTACTTC. Encoded protein: CASSPPSGGAQETQYF.